This TCR beta chain appears in the sequencing data of a study of shared clonotypes between healthy human individuals. This CDR3 has 14 amino acids. The V end lost 1 base, the J end lost 4 bases, and 8 bases lay between the germline ends. The germline CDR1 and CDR2 sequences are SGHDT and YYEEEE. This clone was seen just once. The antigen remains undetermined. Overall study findings and caveats: Non-shared clonotypes had lower generation probabilities than clonotypes shared by all four sorted-subset donors. Sampling covered blood only; tissue repertoires likely differ.

Some clones are missing from TCRdb's copy, which holds only in-frame ones; the method was immunoSEQ multiplex PCR. Here the sample spans over 1.5 million clones, approximately 98% being singletons. V is TRBV5-6 and J is TRBJ2-2; unclear D gene. Sequenced input: naive CD4+ T cells sorted from blood. Subset described: CD45RA+ positively selected. The receptor was derived from a man in his thirties or forties in good health. The CDR3 sequence: CASSLTPGTGELFF. The CDR3, as DNA: TGTGCCAGCAGCTTGACGCCGGGCACCGGGGAGCTGTTTTTT.